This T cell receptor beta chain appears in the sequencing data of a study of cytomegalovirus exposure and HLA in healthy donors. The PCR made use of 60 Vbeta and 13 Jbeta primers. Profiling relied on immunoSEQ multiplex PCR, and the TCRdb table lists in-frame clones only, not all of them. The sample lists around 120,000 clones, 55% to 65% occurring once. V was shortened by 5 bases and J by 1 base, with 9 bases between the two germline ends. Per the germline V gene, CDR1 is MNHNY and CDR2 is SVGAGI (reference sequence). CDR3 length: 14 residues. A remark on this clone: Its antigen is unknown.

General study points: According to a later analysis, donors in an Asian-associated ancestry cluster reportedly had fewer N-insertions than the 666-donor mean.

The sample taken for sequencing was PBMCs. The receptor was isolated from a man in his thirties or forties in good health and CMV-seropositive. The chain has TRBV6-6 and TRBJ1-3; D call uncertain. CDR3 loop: CASSERDSGNTIYF. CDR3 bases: TGTGCCAGCAGTGAGAGGGATTCTGGAAACACCATATATTTT.